The 5 T cell receptor beta chains below were found in one sample sequenced in a study of cytomegalovirus exposure and HLA in healthy donors. The PCR had 60 Vbeta and 13 Jbeta primers. TCRdb keeps only in-frame clones here, not all; method: immunoSEQ multiplex PCR. The sample lists about 120,000 clones; more than 60% were seen once. The sequencing input was PBMCs. The receptors shown here come from a man aged 35-49 years in good health and CMV-seropositive.

This chain links TRBV28 with TRBJ2-2; 8 bases map to TRBD2. CDR1 and CDR2 (germline): MDHEN, SYDVKM. CDR3 length: 16 amino acids. Germline trimming cut 3 bases from V and 2 bases from J; bases unmatched to any gene: 5. The CDR3 DNA is TGTGCCAGCAGTTTTGGAGCGGGAGTAAACACCGGGGAGCTGTTTTTT. This codes for CASSFGAGVNTGELFF.

This clone appeared a single time. The chain links TRBV25-1 to TRBJ2-1; perhaps TRBD1 as D (6 bases). The germline V gene has CDR1 MGHDK and CDR2 SYGVNS. The V end was cut by 2 bases, the J end by 9 bases, with 14 bases between. The CDR3 is 14 residues long. This chain's CDR3 is CASSEMGALGEQFF. CDR3 nucleotide sequence: TGTGCCAGCAGTGAAATGGGGGCTCTTGGTGAGCAGTTCTTC.

CDR3 loop: CSVSMIVGEYEQYF. In DNA form, the CDR3 reads TGCAGCGTATCTATGATTGTGGGCGAATACGAGCAGTACTTC. The chain uses TRBV29-1 and TRBJ2-7; D is undetermined. The CDR3 has 14 amino acids. The V gene's germline CDR1 is SQVTM and CDR2 ANQGSEA. V was pared by 6 bases and J by 4 bases, with 19 bases between.

This chain joins TRBV15 and TRBJ2-1, with 9 bases fitting TRBD2. Germline lookup yields CDR1 LNHNV and CDR2 YYDKDF (reference sequence). Trimming took 1 base from V and 5 from J; bases not matched to a gene: 9. The CDR3 runs 17 residues. In DNA, the CDR3 is TGTGCCACCAGCAGAGGAGGCGTAGCGGGAGTTGACAATGAGCAGTTCTTC. This sequence encodes CATSRGGVAGVDNEQFF.

This clone was recorded a few times. The rearrangement links TRBV30 to TRBJ2-1; 10 bases map to TRBD2. The CDR3 contains 18 residues. Germline loops: CDR1 GTSNPN, CDR2 SVGIG (reference sequence). The V and J ends lost 1 base and 9 bases, in that order; junction bases with no gene match: 18. The CDR3 coding sequence is TGTGCCTGGAGTGGCTCCATTCATCGAGCGGGAGGGCCGGGTGAGCAGTTCTTC. Translated, it gives CAWSGSIHRAGGPGEQFF.